The 25 T cell receptor beta chains in this list originate from one sample, sequenced in a study of T cells after yellow fever vaccination. Via MiXCR, TCRdb re-called the 5' RACE reads, giving one row per CDR3 protein. The sample consists of some 340,000 distinct CDR3 sequences, about 4% of them appearing once. This sample comprised PBMCs, obtained 5 days after the yellow fever booster vaccination. These receptors originate from a man aged 18 to 30 who received the YFV17D yellow fever vaccine.

The rearrangement uses TRBV4-1 and TRBJ1-1; D is unclear. This CDR3 comprises 13 residues. The germline CDR1 and CDR2 sequences are MGHRA and YSYEKL. Trimming took 1 base from V and 7 from J, leaving 10 bases between them. The CDR3 reads CASSQGLGSEAFF. As DNA, the CDR3 is TGCGCCAGCAGCCAAGGACTCGGGAGTGAAGCTTTCTTT.

The V and J genes are TRBV6-2 or TRBV6-3 and TRBJ2-1, with D possibly matching TRBD1 (6 bases). The V end was cut by 6 bases, the J end by 4 bases, with 16 bases between. Germline V gene lookup returns CDR1 MNHEY and CDR2 SVGEGT. This CDR3 is 15 amino acids long. The CDR3 sequence: CASRPLPGTYNEQFF. The CDR3 DNA follows: TGTGCCAGCAGGCCGCTGCCCGGGACATACAATGAGCAGTTCTTC.

This clonotype was found many times. This chain joins TRBV5-1 and TRBJ2-1; 8 bases fit TRBD1. V shed 5 bases and J 9 bases; nucleotides not matched to a gene: 7. The CDR3 has 13 amino acids. Germline V gives CDR1 SGHRS, CDR2 YFSETQ. The CDR3 here is CASRVAGGTEQFF. The CDR3 coding sequence is TGCGCCAGCAGGGTCGCAGGGGGCACTGAGCAGTTCTTC.

This clonotype showed up just a few times. The gene calls are TRBV20-1 and TRBJ1-3, with 9 bases that match TRBD1. V dropped 2 bases and J dropped 6; count of bases not matched to a gene: 5. The CDR3 is 14 residues long. Germline values: CDR1 DFQATT, CDR2 SNEGSKA (reference sequence). CDR3 coding DNA: TGCAGTGCTAGATCCGGGACAGGGCCAAACACCATATATTTT. Protein product: CSARSGTGPNTIYF.

This clonotype was picked up many times. The chain joins TRBV4-3 to TRBJ2-3; D remains unclear. Germline values: CDR1 LGHNA, CDR2 YSLEER. Deletions cut 0 bases from V and 6 bases from J, with 13 bases between. CDR3 length: 15 residues. The CDR3 sequence: CASSQEQPVRDTQYF. In DNA form, the CDR3 reads TGCGCCAGCAGCCAAGAACAACCCGTTCGGGATACGCAGTATTTT.

The chain links TRBV5-1 to TRBJ2-1; D is undetermined. The CDR3 spans 13 residues. The germline CDR1 and CDR2 sequences are SGHRS and YFSETQ. V lost 0 bases and J lost 8, with 9 bases in between. DNA for the CDR3: TGCGCCAGCAGCTTGGTTCCCAGCGATGAGCAGTTCTTC. This codes for CASSLVPSDEQFF.

The chain combines TRBV2 with TRBJ1-1; no firm D call. Trimming cost V 4 bases and J 3 bases, with 9 bases left between them. CDR1 and CDR2 (germline): SNHLY, FYNNEI. The CDR3 loop spans 13 amino acids. The CDR3 nucleotides are TGTGCCAGCAGTGTTTCGACCTACACTGAAGCTTTCTTT. Its translation is CASSVSTYTEAFF.

This clonotype was seen ten or more times. The chain is built from TRBV5-6 and TRBJ2-3, with 7 bases that match TRBD2. The CDR3 sequence is 18 residues long. CDR1 and CDR2 (germline): SGHDT, YYEEEE. Unmatched junction bases numbered 10, after V lost 0 bases and J lost 0 bases. CDR3 bases: TGTGCCAGCAGCTTGGGGGGGGGAAACGTATGGAGCACAGATACGCAGTATTTT. Translating gives CASSLGGGNVWSTDTQYF.

The chain recombines TRBV5-1 with TRBJ2-3; 11 bases align to TRBD2. The J segment lost 5 bases and the V segment lost 2 bases, leaving 10 bases of the junction unmatched. The CDR3 has 17 residues. Germline V gene sequence: CDR1 SGHRS, CDR2 YFSETQ. The CDR3 region has the DNA TGCGCCAGCAGCTTCGGACTAGCGGGCCGGGCGGGAGATACGCAGTATTTT. Protein sequence: CASSFGLAGRAGDTQYF.

The rearrangement links TRBV20-1 to TRBJ2-4; possible D gene TRBD1, 5 bases. The CDR3 is made up of 16 amino acids. V was clipped by 1 base and J by 3 bases, with 16 bases between them. From germline, CDR1 is DFQATT and CDR2 SNEGSKA (reference sequence). This CDR3 is CSARAHSGLDKNIQYF. Here the CDR3 DNA reads TGCAGTGCTAGAGCTCACTCAGGGCTCGACAAAAACATTCAGTACTTC.

This clonotype was seen at least ten times. The gene calls are TRBV12-3 or TRBV12-4 and TRBJ2-5; TRBD2 matches 10 bases. The CDR3 is 16 amino acids. The junction had 14 bases not matched to a gene; V was cut back by 4 bases and J by 9 bases. The CDR3 DNA sequence: TGTGCCAGCAGTTACCCAAAGCGGGGGGGTAGGCGGGCCCAGTACTTC. Translating gives CASSYPKRGGRRAQYF.

This clonotype has ten or more counts. J is TRBJ1-1 and V is TRBV7-9; D gene ambiguous. Trimming pared 1 base from V and 0 bases from J, leaving 3 bases between. The CDR3 consists of 13 residues. CDR1 is SEHNR, CDR2 FQNEAQ, per germline (reference sequence). CDR3 sequence: CASSLVMNTEAFF. CDR3 in DNA: TGTGCCAGCAGCTTAGTCATGAACACTGAAGCTTTCTTT.

V and J are TRBV12-3 or TRBV12-4 and TRBJ1-3, with TRBD1 matching over 7 bases. With 6 bases clipped from V and 2 bases from J, the junction kept 4 bases outside the gene matches. This CDR3 is 14 amino acids long. CDR3 in amino acids: CASRDDRAGNTIYF. The CDR3 bases are TGTGCCAGCAGGGATGACAGGGCTGGAAACACCATATATTTT.

This clonotype was observed a few times. The V and J genes are TRBV4-1 and TRBJ2-3; D could derive from TRBD1 or TRBD2 (5 bases each). The CDR3 length is 16 residues. Germline V gives CDR1 MGHRA, CDR2 YSYEKL. Between the trimmed V and J ends, which lost 2 bases and 2 bases, there was a span of 14 bases. In DNA, the CDR3 is TGCGCCAGCAGCCAACGGAAGGGACCCCTCACAGATACGCAGTATTTT. Residues: CASSQRKGPLTDTQYF.

The V and J genes are TRBV4-3 and TRBJ2-5; no reliable D call. CDR3 length: 13 residues. CDR1 is LGHNA, CDR2 YSLEER, per germline. With 4 bases removed from V and 7 bases from J, the gap between germline ends came to 13 bases. CDR3 in DNA: TGCGCCAGCAGCCTTACCGATTCGGGGACCCAGTACTTC. Its protein is CASSLTDSGTQYF.

This clonotype occurred a few times. The chain is built from TRBV20-1 and TRBJ2-3, with 9 positions matching TRBD2. Trimming cost V 6 bases and J 6 bases; bases outside gene matches: 10. In germline, CDR1 is DFQATT, CDR2 SNEGSKA (reference sequence). This CDR3 comprises 14 residues. The CDR3 region is CSANSRGGVDTQYF. The CDR3 DNA is TGCAGTGCCAACTCGCGGGGGGGCGTGGATACGCAGTATTTT.

This clonotype was picked up a small number of times. The rearrangement links TRBV6-5 to TRBJ1-1; D is uncertain. Germline CDR1 reads MNHEY; CDR2 reads SVGAGI. The CDR3 runs 13 residues. V was pared by 2 bases and J by 5 bases, with 9 bases between. CDR3: CASSYMGSTEAFF. The CDR3 DNA is TGTGCCAGCAGTTACATGGGGAGTACTGAAGCTTTCTTT.

V usage is TRBV15 and J usage is TRBJ2-5; possible D gene TRBD1, 6 bases. CDR3 length: 16 amino acids. The germline CDR1 and CDR2 sequences are LNHNV and YYDKDF (reference sequence). Trimming cost V 0 bases and J 0 bases, with 11 bases left between them. In DNA, the CDR3 is TGTGCCACCAGCAGAGACGGACAGAAGTACCAAGAGACCCAGTACTTC. Its translation is CATSRDGQKYQETQYF.

This clonotype was seen at least ten times. The chain uses TRBV24-1 and TRBJ2-3, with D unclear. This CDR3 has 11 residues. CDR1 is KGHDR, CDR2 SFDVKD, per germline. The V gene lost 4 bases and the J gene lost 6 bases, with 4 bases spanning the gap. CDR3 in amino acids: CATSDLDTQYF. CDR3 nucleotides: TGTGCCACCAGTGACCTGGATACGCAGTATTTT.

The rearrangement links TRBV4-1 to TRBJ2-1, with 10 bases lining up with TRBD1. J gave up 9 bases and V 4 bases, and 15 bases lay outside the gene matches. Per the germline V gene, CDR1 is MGHRA and CDR2 is YSYEKL. The CDR3 has 17 residues. CDR3 amino acids: CASSPDLTGGGLGEQFF. In DNA form, the CDR3 reads TGCGCCAGCAGCCCAGACCTGACAGGGGGCGGTTTGGGTGAGCAGTTCTTC.

This clonotype appeared many times. V is TRBV6-5 and J is TRBJ1-2; 8 bases agree with TRBD1. V was pared by 6 bases and J by 3 bases, with 6 bases of the junction left unmatched. The CDR3 extends over 14 amino acids. Germline-derived CDR1 and CDR2 are MNHEY and SVGAGI. The CDR3 DNA reads TGTGCCAGCAGAGTGACAGGGGTTGACTATGGCTACACCTTC. Translated: CASRVTGVDYGYTF.

The chain carries TRBV12-5 and TRBJ1-2; D not certain. With 7 bases removed from V and 4 bases from J, the gap between germline ends came to 7 bases. Germline loops: CDR1 LGHNT, CDR2 FRNRAP. CDR3 size: 11 residues. Written as DNA, the CDR3 is TGTGCTAGTGCCCGGGGCTATGGCTACACCTTC. This translates into CASARGYGYTF.

The chain has TRBV12-3 or TRBV12-4 and TRBJ1-1; a weak D match, TRBD1 (5 bases). V was cut by 0 bases and J by 4 bases, with 12 bases left in between. This CDR3 is built from 15 residues. CDR3 nucleotides: TGTGCCAGCAGTTTAGCAGGGGCTGGGGCCACTGAAGCTTTCTTT. It yields the protein CASSLAGAGATEAFF.

In its sample, this clonotype was seen many times. The V call is TRBV5-1, the J call TRBJ2-2, with 10 nucleotides matching TRBD2. Per germline, CDR1 SGHRS and CDR2 YFSETQ. The CDR3 runs 16 residues. Trimming at V came to 6 bases and at J to 5 bases, leaving 10 bases not matched to a gene. The CDR3 DNA follows: TGCGCCAGCACCCCCGCGGCTAGCGGGGGAACCGGGGAGCTGTTTTTT. It specifies CASTPAASGGTGELFF.

This clonotype was seen a handful of times. The chain joins TRBV10-3 to TRBJ1-6; D call uncertain. V shed 1 base and J shed 0 bases, with 7 bases lying between them. The CDR3 has 16 amino acids. From germline, CDR1 is ENHRY and CDR2 SYGVKD. CDR3 loop: CAISEYPGSYNSPLHF. The CDR3 region has the DNA TGTGCCATCAGTGAGTACCCGGGCTCCTATAATTCACCCCTCCACTTT.